These 8 T cell receptor beta chains share one sample of origin, sequenced in a study of T-cell reconstitution after alpha-beta-depleted transplantation in children. Unique molecular identifiers featured in how the TCRbeta library was prepared. TCRdb ran MiXCR on the PCR reads and lists one entry per CDR3 protein. The sample holds some 280,000 distinct CDR3 sequences, more than 8% seen once. The input for sequencing was PBMCs from the stem cell graft donor, taken from the stem cell graft. The origin of the receptors is a human donor who donated a stem cell graft to a child with SCID.

This clonotype occurred a few times. This chain joins TRBV6-2 or TRBV6-3 and TRBJ2-1; 11 bases fit TRBD2. V trimming: 4 bases; J trimming: 0 bases; junction bases outside the gene matches: 14. Germline CDR1 reads MNHEY; CDR2 reads SVGEGT. The CDR3 is made up of 20 amino acids. The DNA for the CDR3 is TGTGCCAGCAGTTCCTCCCCGCTAGCGGGGGGTCTAAGCTCCTACAATGAGCAGTTCTTC. This encodes CASSSSPLAGGLSSYNEQFF.

The chain uses TRBV7-9 and TRBJ2-3; D gene unclear. Germline V lookup: CDR1 SEHNR, CDR2 FQNEAQ (reference sequence). The CDR3 is made up of 15 amino acids. Trimming stripped 5 bases from V and 2 bases from J, with 14 bases between. CDR3 nucleotide sequence: TGTGCCAGCAGCCATAACTGGGTTAACACAGATACGCAGTATTTT. This sequence encodes CASSHNWVNTDTQYF.

The V gene is TRBV12-3 or TRBV12-4, the J gene TRBJ2-4; 8 bases line up with TRBD2. The CDR3 is 15 amino acids. After removal of 4 bases from V and 7 bases from J, the junction contained 9 bases not matched to a gene. In nucleotides, the CDR3 is TGTGCCAGCAGTTCCGCGGGGGGCCTCTCCAACATTCAGTACTTC. This translates into CASSSAGGLSNIQYF.

This chain links TRBV24-1 with TRBJ2-3; D might be TRBD1 or TRBD2, each matching 6 bases. Germline CDR1 reads KGHDR; CDR2 reads SFDVKD. V was trimmed by 6 bases and J by 2 bases, leaving 17 bases between them. This CDR3 spans 16 amino acids. The DNA of the CDR3 is TGTGCCACCAGTAACGGCGGGACACCTTACACAGATACGCAGTATTTT. Translating gives CATSNGGTPYTDTQYF.

J is TRBJ2-1 and V is TRBV9; 10 nucleotides line up with TRBD1. The CDR3 is 15 residues long. The V gene's germline CDR1 is SGDLS and CDR2 YYNGEE. V gave up 2 bases and J gave up 5 bases; unmatched junction bases: 4. Written as DNA, the CDR3 is TGTGCCAGCAGCGTTGCGGGACAGGGGAACAATGAGCAGTTCTTC. Translation gives CASSVAGQGNNEQFF.

This clonotype was seen repeatedly, ten times or more. V and J are TRBV25-1 and TRBJ1-6; 9 bases match TRBD1. Germline-derived CDR1 and CDR2 are MGHDK and SYGVNS. The CDR3 runs to 14 residues. The ends lost 6 bases at V and 9 bases at J; junction bases unmatched: 6. The CDR3 here is CASSGTGGGSPLHF. CDR3 nucleotide sequence: TGTGCCAGCAGCGGCACAGGGGGCGGTTCACCCCTCCACTTT.

Here the CDR3 DNA reads TGCGCCAGCAGCTTGGCAAGGGGCTCTGGGGCCAACGTCCTGACTTTC. Its translation: CASSLARGSGANVLTF. V is TRBV5-1 and J is TRBJ2-6, with TRBD1 as a possible D gene (5 bases). The CDR3 has 16 residues. Trimming cost V 0 bases and J 0 bases, with 7 bases left between them. Per the germline V gene, CDR1 is SGHRS and CDR2 is YFSETQ.

This clonotype came up a few times. The chain carries TRBV5-6 and TRBJ2-3; 9 positions agree with TRBD1. J gave up 11 bases and V 4 bases, and 14 bases lay outside the gene matches. Germline V gene data show CDR1 as SGHDT and CDR2 as YYEEEE. The CDR3 has 15 amino acids. The CDR3 coding sequence is TGTGCCAGCAGCAGCGTCCCGGGACAGGGCGGAGGGCAGTATTTT. Amino acids: CASSSVPGQGGGQYF.